The present T cell receptor (beta chain) was sequenced within a study of T-cell memory formation after mild COVID-19. General study findings and limits: Cross-reactive memory apparently joined, as some responding clones appeared in pre-infection memory. The authors left the SARS-CoV-2 specificity of second-wave clones peaking on day 37 unconfirmed.

After 5'RACE with constant-segment primers, TCR alpha and TCR beta cDNA libraries carrying sample barcodes and UMIs were obtained. MiXCR, applied by TCRdb to the 5' RACE reads, yields one record per CDR3 protein. This table holds 250,000 to 300,000 distinct CDR3 sequences, around 16% found once. V lost 1 base and J lost 3, with 9 bases in between. CDR1 and CDR2 (germline): LGHNA, YNFKEQ. The CDR3 runs to 15 residues. This clonotype was detected a few times. Its antigen is undetermined. The TCR originated in a man aged 18 to 30 who had mild COVID-19 (a few samples of this study predate the infection). Cell type and time point are not known. Sequencing input: PBMCs or a T cell subset sorted from them (not recorded which). The genes are TRBV4-2 and TRBJ1-4; weak D call: TRBD1 (5 bases). The CDR3 sequence: CASSQVGGSNEKLFF. The CDR3, as DNA: TGTGCCAGCAGCCAAGTCGGGGGATCTAATGAAAAACTGTTTTTT.